The next 10 T cell receptor beta chains were all read from a single sample in a study of cytomegalovirus exposure and HLA in healthy donors. The PCR employed 60 Vbeta primers together with 13 Jbeta primers. Measured with immunoSEQ multiplex PCR; TCRdb has only the in-frame clones, and not every one. This sample carries 95,000 or so clones, under 90% of them seen once, and the ten largest clones take about 3.9%. Sample: PBMCs. The origin of the receptors is a woman aged 70-85 years in good health and CMV-seropositive.

V is TRBV4-3 and J is TRBJ2-5; TRBD2 aligns across 13 bases. CDR1 LGHNA and CDR2 YSLEER come from the germline V gene. CDR3 length: 15 residues. V lost 8 bases, J lost 2 bases, and 5 bases stayed unmatched. CDR3 sequence: CASSPGLAGQETQYF. Written as DNA, the CDR3 is TGCGCCAGCTCGCCGGGACTAGCGGGACAAGAGACCCAGTACTTC.

The V gene is TRBV19, the J gene TRBJ2-7; tentatively, D is TRBD2 (5 bases). Germline CDR1 LNHDA, CDR2 SQIVND (reference sequence). Trimming removed 4 bases at V and 5 bases at J, with 21 bases between. This CDR3 is 16 amino acids long. In nucleotides, the CDR3 is TGTGCCAGTAGTAATATAGTCGGGTCCGGGAACCACGAGCAGTACTTC. Translating gives CASSNIVGSGNHEQYF.

The V gene is TRBV18, the J gene TRBJ2-1; D call uncertain. The V end lost 6 bases, the J end lost 0 bases, and 12 bases lay between the germline ends. CDR3 length: 15 residues. Germline V gene lookup returns CDR1 KGHSH and CDR2 LQKENI. This chain's CDR3 is CASSPDMASYNEQFF. Written as DNA, the CDR3 is TGTGCCAGCTCCCCCGACATGGCCTCCTACAATGAGCAGTTCTTC.

The J gene is TRBJ2-5, the V gene TRBV7-2; TRBD2 matches at 11 bases. The CDR3 has 15 amino acids. V trimming: 5 bases; J trimming: 2 bases; junction bases outside the gene matches: 4. The germline V gene has CDR1 SGHTA and CDR2 FQGNSA. In DNA, the CDR3 is TGTGCCAGCAGCCCGAGGACTAGCGGGCAAGAGACCCAGTACTTC. Its translation: CASSPRTSGQETQYF.

This rearrangement joins TRBV7-3 to TRBJ2-1, with TRBD1 matching over 9 bases. The V gene's germline CDR1 is SGHTA and CDR2 FQGTGA. V shed 4 bases, J shed 7 bases, and the junction held 11 bases outside the gene matches. The CDR3 runs to 16 residues. The CDR3 region is CASSSVPGQGWNEQFF. DNA of the CDR3: TGTGCCAGCAGCTCTGTACCGGGACAGGGTTGGAATGAGCAGTTCTTC.

V gene TRBV5-5 combines with J gene TRBJ1-6; D not certain. The CDR3 has 16 residues. Deletions cut 1 base from V and 0 bases from J, with 8 bases between. Germline V gene lookup returns CDR1 SGHKS and CDR2 YYEKEE (reference sequence). In DNA, the CDR3 is TGTGCCAGCAGCTTGTTCGCAGGCTCCTATAATTCACCCCTCCACTTT. It codes for CASSLFAGSYNSPLHF. Using reference TRBV5-5 and TRBJ1-6 for the parts outside the CDR3, the full variable domain is DAGVTQSPTHLIKTRGQQVTLRCSPISGHKSVSWYQQVLGQGPQFIFQYYEKEERGRGNFPDRFSARQFPNYSSELNVNALLLGDSALYLCASSLFAGSYNSPLHFGNGTRLTVT.

V gene TRBV5-4 combines with J gene TRBJ2-7, with 7 bases aligning to TRBD2. This CDR3 comprises 17 residues. The ends lost 4 bases at V and 1 base at J; junction bases unmatched: 14. Germline loops: CDR1 SGHNT, CDR2 YYREEE (reference sequence). CDR3 bases: TGTGCCAGCAGCCTTGAGGCTAGCGGACTCCAATCCTACGAGCAGTACTTC. Its translation: CASSLEASGLQSYEQYF. The entire variable domain, with the rest obtained from reference TRBV5-4 and TRBJ2-7, is as follows: ETGVTQSPTHLIKTRGQQVTLRCSSQSGHNTVSWYQQALGQGPQFIFQYYREEENGRGNFPPRFSGLQFPNYSSELNVNALELDDSALYLCASSLEASGLQSYEQYFGPGTRLTVT.

The J gene is TRBJ2-2, the V gene TRBV30; D may be TRBD2 (6 bases). The CDR3 has 17 amino acids. Trimming stripped 0 bases from V and 1 base from J, with 15 bases between. From germline, CDR1 is GTSNPN and CDR2 SVGIG (reference sequence). The CDR3 nucleotides read TGTGCCTGGAGTGTAGGGGTACTAGCCTGGAACACCGGGGAGCTGTTTTTT. Encoded protein: CAWSVGVLAWNTGELFF.

The chain joins TRBV19 to TRBJ1-5; D uncertain. CDR1 and CDR2 from the germline V gene are LNHDA and SQIVND (reference sequence). Trimming removed 6 bases at V and 3 bases at J, with 15 bases between. CDR3 length: 15 residues. As DNA, the CDR3 is TGTGCCAGTAGGCCAACCACGAGGCCCAATCAGCCCCAGCATTTT. This gives the protein CASRPTTRPNQPQHF.

The V gene is TRBV5-4, the J gene TRBJ2-5, with 12 bases lining up with TRBD2. This CDR3 has 17 amino acids. CDR1 is SGHNT, CDR2 YYREEE, per germline (reference sequence). Trimming at V came to 4 bases and at J to 1 base, leaving 8 bases not matched to a gene. This chain's CDR3 is CASSPPPTSGSQETQYF. The CDR3 nucleotides are TGTGCCAGCAGCCCCCCCCCGACTAGCGGGAGCCAAGAGACCCAGTACTTC.